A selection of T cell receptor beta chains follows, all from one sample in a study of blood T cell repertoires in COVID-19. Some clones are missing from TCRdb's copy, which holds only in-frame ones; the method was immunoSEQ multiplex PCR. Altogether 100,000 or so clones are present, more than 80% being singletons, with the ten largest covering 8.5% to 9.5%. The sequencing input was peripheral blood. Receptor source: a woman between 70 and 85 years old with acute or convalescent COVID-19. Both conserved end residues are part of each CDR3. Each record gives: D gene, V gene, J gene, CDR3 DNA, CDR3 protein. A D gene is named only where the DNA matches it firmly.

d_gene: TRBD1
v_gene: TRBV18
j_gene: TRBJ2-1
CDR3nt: TGTGCCAGCTCACCGCCCGGGACAGGCACCTACAATGAGCAGTTCTTC
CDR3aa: CASSPPGTGTYNEQFF

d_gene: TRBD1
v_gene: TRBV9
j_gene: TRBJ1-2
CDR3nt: TGTGCCAGCAGCGTAGGGACAGGGTACTATGGCTACACCTTC
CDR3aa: CASSVGTGYYGYTF

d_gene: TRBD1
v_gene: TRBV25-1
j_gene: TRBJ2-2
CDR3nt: TGTGCCAGCAGTCAATGGGGACAGGGGGCTAACACCGGGGAGCTGTTTTTT
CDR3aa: CASSQWGQGANTGELFF

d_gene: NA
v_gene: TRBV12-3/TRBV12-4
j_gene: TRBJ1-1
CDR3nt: TGTGCCAGCAGTTTAGTAATGAACACTGAAGCTTTCTTT
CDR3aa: CASSLVMNTEAFF

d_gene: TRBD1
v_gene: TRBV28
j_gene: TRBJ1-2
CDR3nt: TGTGCCAGCAGTTTATCCGGGACAGGGAGGTTCTATGGCTACACCTTC
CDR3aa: CASSLSGTGRFYGYTF

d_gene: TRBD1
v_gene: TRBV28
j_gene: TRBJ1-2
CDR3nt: TGTGCCACCTGGGGACAGGGTCCCCTTCGCGGCTACACCTTC
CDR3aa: CATWGQGPLRGYTF

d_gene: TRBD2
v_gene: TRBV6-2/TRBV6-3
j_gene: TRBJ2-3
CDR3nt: TGTGCCAGCAGCCCCCGGCCCCCGGGACTAGCGGGGGTCAGCACAGATACGCAGTATTTT
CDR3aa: CASSPRPPGLAGVSTDTQYF

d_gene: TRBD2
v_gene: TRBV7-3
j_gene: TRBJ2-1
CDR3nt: TGTGCCAGCAGCCCGGGGACTAGCGTTACCAATGAGCAGTTCTTC
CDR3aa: CASSPGTSVTNEQFF

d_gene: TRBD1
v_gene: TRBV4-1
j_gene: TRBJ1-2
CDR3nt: TGCGCCAGCAGCCAAGAGATGAGGGGACAGGTCCGCTACACCTTC
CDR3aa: CASSQEMRGQVRYTF

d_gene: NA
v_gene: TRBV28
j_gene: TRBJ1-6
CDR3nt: TGTGCCAGCAATTCCGACTCGAGGGCCTATAATTCACCCCTCCACTTT
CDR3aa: CASNSDSRAYNSPLHF

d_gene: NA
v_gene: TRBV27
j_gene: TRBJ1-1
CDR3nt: TGTGCCAGCAGTTTACGAGGGTGGAACACTGAAGCTTTCTTT
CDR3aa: CASSLRGWNTEAFF

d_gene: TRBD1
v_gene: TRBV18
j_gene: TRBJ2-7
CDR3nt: TGTGCCAGCTCTCTACTAGGACAGGACACCTACGAGCAGTACTTC
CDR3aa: CASSLLGQDTYEQYF

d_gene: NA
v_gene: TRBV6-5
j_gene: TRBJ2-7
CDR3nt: TGTGCCAGCGGAATGGGCCTGAACTACGAGCAGTACTTC
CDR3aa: CASGMGLNYEQYF

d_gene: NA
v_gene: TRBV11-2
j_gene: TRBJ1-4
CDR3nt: TGTGCCAGCAGCTTACTGACAGATTCGGAAAAACTGTTTTTT
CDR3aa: CASSLLTDSEKLFF

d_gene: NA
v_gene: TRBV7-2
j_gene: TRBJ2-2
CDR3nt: TGTGCCAGCAGCTGGCCGAACACCGGGGAGCTGTTTTTT
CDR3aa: CASSWPNTGELFF

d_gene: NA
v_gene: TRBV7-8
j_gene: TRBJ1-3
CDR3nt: TGTGCCAGCAGCCCAGACTGGACAGCCTCTGGAAACACCATATATTTT
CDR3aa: CASSPDWTASGNTIYF

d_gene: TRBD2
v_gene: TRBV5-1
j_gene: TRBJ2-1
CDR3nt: TGCGCCAGCAGCTTGGCCCGACTAGCGGGAGAGGGACACCGATACAATGAGCAGTTCTTC
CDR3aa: CASSLARLAGEGHRYNEQFF

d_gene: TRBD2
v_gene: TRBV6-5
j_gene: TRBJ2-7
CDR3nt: TGTGCCAGCTCGCCATTGGGCGGGGGGGCCTACGAGCAGTACTTC
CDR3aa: CASSPLGGGAYEQYF

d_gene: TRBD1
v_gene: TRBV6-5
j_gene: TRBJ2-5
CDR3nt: TGTGCCTCCGAGGACAGGGACCTCATAAAGACCCAGTACTTC
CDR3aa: CASEDRDLIKTQYF

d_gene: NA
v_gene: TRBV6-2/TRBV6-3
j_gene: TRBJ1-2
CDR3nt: TGTGCCAGCAGTTTCACAGGGTTCCATGGCTACACCTTC
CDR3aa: CASSFTGFHGYTF

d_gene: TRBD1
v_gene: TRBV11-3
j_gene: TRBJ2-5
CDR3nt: TGTGCCAGCAGCTTACGACAGGGAGAGACCCAGTACTTC
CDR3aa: CASSLRQGETQYF